Presented here are 9 T cell receptor beta chains from one specimen sequenced in a study of T cell changes during pregnancy in multiple sclerosis. The assay was immunoSEQ multiplex PCR, and TCRdb's table has in-frame clones only and misses some. The table lists 47,000 or so clones, about 94% of them singletons. The sample was CD4+ T cells from peripheral blood mononuclear cells, taken in the first trimester of pregnancy. The receptor source for this set is a female donor with multiple sclerosis, enrolled in a pregnancy study.

The chain carries TRBV14 and TRBJ2-1, with 9 bases matching TRBD2. V was pared by 6 bases and J by 5 bases, with 5 bases of the junction left unmatched. The CDR3 is made up of 14 amino acids. Germline-derived CDR1 and CDR2 are SGHDN and FVKESK. CDR3 bases: TGTGCCAGCAGAATAGCGGGGGCCCACAATGAGCAGTTCTTC. Residues: CASRIAGAHNEQFF.

The CDR3 coding sequence is TGTGCCTGGAGTGCTGAAAACATTCAGTACTTC. It yields the protein CAWSAENIQYF. J is TRBJ2-4 and V is TRBV30; D is ambiguous. Trimming took 1 base from V and 5 from J, leaving 3 bases between them. Germline values: CDR1 GTSNPN, CDR2 SVGIG (reference sequence). There are 11 residues in the CDR3. The full variable domain, completed using reference TRBV30 and TRBJ2-4, is SQTIHQWPATLVQPVGSPLSLECTVEGTSNPNLYWYRQAAGRGLQLLFYSVGIGQISSEVPQNLSASRPQDRQFILSSKKLLLSDSGFYLCAWSAENIQYFGAGTRLSVL.

This chain joins TRBV4-1 and TRBJ1-4; no reliable D call. The CDR3 is 16 amino acids. CDR1 and CDR2 (germline): MGHRA, YSYEKL. V was trimmed by 4 bases and J by 0 bases, leaving 12 bases between them. Written as DNA, the CDR3 is TGCGCCAGCAGCCCCCTCTTCGGTGCAACTAATGAAAAACTGTTTTTT. Protein product: CASSPLFGATNEKLFF.

The chain recombines TRBV4-1 with TRBJ1-2, with TRBD1 as a possible D gene (5 bases). Trimming removed 1 base at V and 4 bases at J, with 10 bases between. The CDR3 has 14 amino acids. Per the germline V gene, CDR1 is MGHRA and CDR2 is YSYEKL. CDR3 DNA sequence: TGCGCCAGCAGCCAAGGGACACAGATCTATGGCTACACCTTC. It encodes CASSQGTQIYGYTF.

This rearrangement joins TRBV19 to TRBJ1-5, with TRBD1 as a possible D gene (5 bases). The germline V gene encodes CDR1 LNHDA and CDR2 SQIVND (reference sequence). This CDR3 contains 14 residues. The V end was cut by 4 bases, the J end by 5 bases, with 12 bases between. DNA for the CDR3: TGTGCCAGTAGTACGATAGACAGATATCAGCCCCAGCATTTT. Protein sequence: CASSTIDRYQPQHF.

This chain joins TRBV2 and TRBJ2-1; no firm D call. V was clipped by 6 bases and J by 12 bases, with 15 bases between them. The CDR3 has 12 residues. Per germline, CDR1 SNHLY and CDR2 FYNNEI. The CDR3 loop is CASRPPSDRQFF. For the CDR3, the DNA is TGTGCCAGCAGGCCCCCAAGCGATAGGCAGTTCTTC.

The chain carries TRBV27 and TRBJ2-1; TRBD1 might be the D (6 bases). The CDR3 loop spans 18 amino acids. The ends were cut back, 3 bases at V and 2 bases at J, with 20 bases in the middle. CDR1 MNHEY and CDR2 SMNVEV come from the germline V gene (reference sequence). CDR3 sequence: CASSFLSWVGTTYNEQFF. CDR3 in DNA: TGTGCCAGCAGTTTTCTGTCTTGGGTGGGGACAACCTACAATGAGCAGTTCTTC.

This rearrangement joins TRBV7-3 to TRBJ1-2; D is possibly TRBD1 (5 bases). CDR3 size: 14 residues. Germline-derived CDR1 and CDR2 are SGHTA and FQGTGA. The germline V and J ends were trimmed by 1 base and 6 bases, with 12 bases remaining between them. CDR3 loop: CASSLNGGEDGYTF. CDR3 DNA: TGTGCCAGCAGCTTAAACGGGGGGGAGGATGGCTACACCTTC.

V usage is TRBV7-2 and J usage is TRBJ1-3; 8 nucleotides align to TRBD1. The CDR3 has 15 residues. With 1 base clipped from V and 5 bases from J, the junction kept 4 bases outside the gene matches. From germline, CDR1 is SGHTA and CDR2 FQGNSA. Here the CDR3 reads CASSLETGVRNTIYF. The CDR3 DNA reads as TGTGCCAGCAGCTTAGAGACAGGGGTGAGAAACACCATATATTTT.